This T cell receptor (beta chain) came from a study of blood T cell repertoires in COVID-19. As for the study in general: Sources were T cells, B-cell-depleted T cells, or PBMCs; the material itself was cDNA or gDNA.

The CDR3 is made up of 11 amino acids. Trimming took off 5 bases at V and 6 bases at J, with 5 bases between the two ends. Germline V gene lookup returns CDR1 LNHDA and CDR2 SQIVND (reference sequence). Original analysis: Estimates of nucleated cell counts were drawn from the amplification of reference gene primers. This table comes from immunoSEQ multiplex PCR, and its TCRdb copy is limited to in-frame clones, with some not included. The V and J calls and clone size were taken over from that table, and D and trimming were inferred from the DNA. In the table there are 25,000 to 35,000 clones, 88% of which are singletons.

This TCR came from a human donor in a cohort sampled during active COVID-19. Specimen: peripheral blood. V usage is TRBV19 and J usage is TRBJ2-4; D is uncertain. CDR3 nucleotides: TGTGCCAGTAGTCCCGGAAACATTCAGTACTTC. Amino acid sequence: CASSPGNIQYF.